Listed here are 5 T cell receptor beta chains from one sample, sequenced in a study of technical replicates of blood from a handful of donors. Clones were sequenced by immunoSEQ multiplex PCR, and TCRdb holds only the in-frame ones, with some missing. This sample has under 85,000 clones, with 93% found just once. Sample: T cells isolated from PBMCs. These receptors came from a human donor in good health.

The chain combines TRBV7-9 with TRBJ1-1; a possible D gene is TRBD1 (6 bases). The ends were cut back, 7 bases at V and 0 bases at J, with 18 bases in the middle. The CDR3 loop spans 16 amino acids. Germline V gives CDR1 SEHNR, CDR2 FQNEAQ (reference sequence). For the CDR3, the DNA is TGTGCCAGCACGAGAGGGGGGGGGCGTTTGAACACTGAAGCTTTCTTT. It encodes CASTRGGGRLNTEAFF.

The V call is TRBV5-4, the J call TRBJ2-7; a weak D match, TRBD1 (6 bases). This CDR3 is built from 15 residues. Deletions cut 3 bases from V and 0 bases from J, with 13 bases between. In germline, CDR1 is SGHNT, CDR2 YYREEE (reference sequence). The CDR3 coding sequence is TGTGCCAGCAGCTACCCAGACAGGAACTCCTACGAGCAGTACTTC. This sequence encodes CASSYPDRNSYEQYF.

The J gene is TRBJ2-7, the V gene TRBV5-4; D is possibly TRBD2 (5 bases). This CDR3 is 13 amino acids long. CDR1 SGHNT and CDR2 YYREEE come from the germline V gene (reference sequence). Between the trimmed V and J ends, which lost 0 bases and 5 bases, there was a span of 9 bases. DNA for the CDR3: TGTGCCAGCAGCTTGGCGACTACAAACGAGCAGTACTTC. This gives the protein CASSLATTNEQYF.

The rearrangement joins TRBV29-1 to TRBJ1-1; D is uncertain. CDR3 length equals 13 residues. V gave up 1 base and J gave up 2 bases, with 8 bases separating them. Germline assignment: CDR1 SQVTM and CDR2 ANQGSEA. The CDR3 coding sequence is TGCAGCGTTGAAGCGGAGTTTAACACTGAAGCTTTCTTT. It codes for CSVEAEFNTEAFF. Variable domain in full (rest from reference TRBV29-1 and TRBJ1-1): SAVISQKPSRDICQRGTSLTIQCQVDSQVTMMFWYRQQPGQSLTLIATANQGSEATYESGFVIDKFPISRPNLTFSTLTVSNMSPEDSSIYLCSVEAEFNTEAFFGQGTRLTVV.

The V call is TRBV5-6, the J call TRBJ2-7, with 10 bases matching TRBD2. Germline V gene sequence: CDR1 SGHDT, CDR2 YYEEEE. After removal of 0 bases from V and 3 bases from J, the junction contained 6 bases not matched to a gene. This CDR3 spans 16 amino acids. The CDR3 DNA is TGTGCCAGCAGCTTGGATCCTAGCGGGAGAGGCTACGAGCAGTACTTC. Translation gives CASSLDPSGRGYEQYF.